These T cell receptor beta chains were read from a single sample in a study of response to subunit inactivated influenza vaccine. TCRdb reanalysed the RT-PCR reads using MiXCR and keeps one entry per CDR3 protein. The sample includes 700,000 to 900,000 distinct CDR3 sequences, 21% seen only once; the top ten take around 9.6%. The source was PBMCs from blood, collected around 5 days after vaccination. The receptors derive from a man aged 50 to 59 who received an inactivated influenza vaccine. Each CDR3 is given with its conserved first and last residue. D genes are given only for firm matches. Clone sizes are given selectively: once, few, many, or a class where the clone is expanded.

d_gene: TRBD2
v_gene: TRBV27
abundance: -
j_gene: TRBJ2-3
CDR3nt: TGTGCCAGCAGTATTCGGACTAGCGGGAGAAGGGGACCTAGCACAGATACGCAGTATTTT
CDR3aa: CASSIRTSGRRGPSTDTQYF

d_gene: -
v_gene: TRBV6-5
abundance: many
j_gene: TRBJ1-1
CDR3nt: TGTGCCAGCAGGGGTGGGCTGACTGAAGCTTTCTTT
CDR3aa: CASRGGLTEAFF

d_gene: TRBD1
v_gene: TRBV7-6
abundance: -
j_gene: TRBJ2-2
CDR3nt: TGTGCCAGCAGCTTAGGGACAGGGTACGGGGAGCTGTTTTTT
CDR3aa: CASSLGTGYGELFF

d_gene: TRBD1
v_gene: TRBV5-1
abundance: few
j_gene: TRBJ1-1
CDR3nt: TGCGCCAGCAGCGCCTGGACAGGGGACACTGAAGCTTTCTTT
CDR3aa: CASSAWTGDTEAFF

d_gene: -
v_gene: TRBV2
abundance: -
j_gene: TRBJ2-7
CDR3nt: TGTGCCAGCAGTGAAGTGGGCTATCCCTACGAGCAGTACTTC
CDR3aa: CASSEVGYPYEQYF

d_gene: -
v_gene: TRBV20-1
abundance: few
j_gene: TRBJ2-7
CDR3nt: TGCAGTGCTAGAGCCCCTACGGGACCCTACTACGAGCAGTACTTC
CDR3aa: CSARAPTGPYYEQYF

d_gene: -
v_gene: TRBV7-2
abundance: -
j_gene: TRBJ2-2
CDR3nt: TGTGCCAGCAGCTTACTAACCCAGAACACCGGGGAGCTGTTTTTT
CDR3aa: CASSLLTQNTGELFF

d_gene: -
v_gene: TRBV9
abundance: -
j_gene: TRBJ1-5
CDR3nt: TGTGCCAGCAGCGTAGGTCCGGGGTTAGACCAGCCCCAGCATTTT
CDR3aa: CASSVGPGLDQPQHF

d_gene: -
v_gene: TRBV7-9
abundance: -
j_gene: TRBJ2-3
CDR3nt: TGTGCCAGCAGCATAGGATCACAGGGAAATACGCAGTATTTT
CDR3aa: CASSIGSQGNTQYF

d_gene: -
v_gene: TRBV5-1
abundance: many
j_gene: TRBJ2-3
CDR3nt: TGCGCCAGCAGCCTGGATCAGACAGATACGCAGTATTTT
CDR3aa: CASSLDQTDTQYF

d_gene: -
v_gene: TRBV20-1
abundance: few
j_gene: TRBJ2-1
CDR3nt: TGCAGTGCTGTCAGAAACAATGAGCAGTTCTTC
CDR3aa: CSAVRNNEQFF

d_gene: -
v_gene: TRBV6-2/TRBV6-3
abundance: few
j_gene: TRBJ1-1
CDR3nt: TGTGCCAGCACCGTTCGGACAGCAAGAAACACTGAAGCTTTCTTT
CDR3aa: CASTVRTARNTEAFF

d_gene: TRBD2
v_gene: TRBV7-2
abundance: few
j_gene: TRBJ2-5
CDR3nt: TGTGCCAGCAGCTTATTAGCGGGAGGTCGTTTTGAGACCCAGTACTTC
CDR3aa: CASSLLAGGRFETQYF

d_gene: TRBD2
v_gene: TRBV2
abundance: few
j_gene: TRBJ2-1
CDR3nt: TGTGCCAGCATAGGGCTAGCGGGCCGGAATGAGCAGTTCTTC
CDR3aa: CASIGLAGRNEQFF

d_gene: -
v_gene: TRBV4-3
abundance: -
j_gene: TRBJ2-7
CDR3nt: TGCGCCAGCAGCCAAGATCTGCGCTACGAGCAGTACTTC
CDR3aa: CASSQDLRYEQYF

d_gene: TRBD2
v_gene: TRBV7-9
abundance: few
j_gene: TRBJ2-3
CDR3nt: TGTGCCAGCAGTTACCCGGGACTAGCGGGAGAAGCAGATACGCAGTATTTT
CDR3aa: CASSYPGLAGEADTQYF

d_gene: -
v_gene: TRBV20-1
abundance: few
j_gene: TRBJ1-1
CDR3nt: TGCAGTGCTAGAGTTATAACAGGGTACACTGAAGCTTTCTTT
CDR3aa: CSARVITGYTEAFF

d_gene: TRBD1
v_gene: TRBV10-3
abundance: -
j_gene: TRBJ2-1
CDR3nt: TGTGCCATCAGCCCGACAGGGGACAATGAGCAGTTCTTC
CDR3aa: CAISPTGDNEQFF

d_gene: TRBD1
v_gene: TRBV5-1
abundance: -
j_gene: TRBJ2-7
CDR3nt: TGCGCCAGCAGCTTGGCCCTTCCGGGACAGGCCCAATTC
CDR3aa: CASSLALPGQAQF

d_gene: -
v_gene: TRBV7-2
abundance: few
j_gene: TRBJ2-5
CDR3nt: TGTGCCAGCAGCCCCTTTGCGGGGCAAGAGACCCAGTACTTC
CDR3aa: CASSPFAGQETQYF

d_gene: TRBD2
v_gene: TRBV7-2
abundance: few
j_gene: TRBJ2-7
CDR3nt: TGTGCCAGCAGCTGGGGGCCTGCACTAGCGGGAGCCTACGAGCAGTACTTC
CDR3aa: CASSWGPALAGAYEQYF

d_gene: TRBD1
v_gene: TRBV10-3
abundance: -
j_gene: TRBJ2-2
CDR3nt: TGTGCCAGCGGACAGGGGGCTAACACCGGGGAGCTGTTTTTT
CDR3aa: CASGQGANTGELFF

d_gene: TRBD1
v_gene: TRBV6-1
abundance: few
j_gene: TRBJ1-4
CDR3nt: TGTGCCAGCAGTGACCGGGACAGGGACGAAAAACTGTTTTTT
CDR3aa: CASSDRDRDEKLFF

d_gene: TRBD2
v_gene: TRBV28
abundance: -
j_gene: TRBJ2-5
CDR3nt: TGTGCCAGCAGTCCCCTGACTAGCGGGAGTAGGCAAGAGACCCAGTACTTC
CDR3aa: CASSPLTSGSRQETQYF

d_gene: TRBD2
v_gene: TRBV7-9
abundance: few
j_gene: TRBJ2-2
CDR3nt: TGTGCCAGCAGCTCGCCCGCGGGAGGGAACACCGGGGAGCTGTTTTTT
CDR3aa: CASSSPAGGNTGELFF

d_gene: -
v_gene: TRBV29-1
abundance: many
j_gene: TRBJ2-5
CDR3nt: TGCAGCGTTGAATTGGGGGCGCGGGAGACCCAGTACTTC
CDR3aa: CSVELGARETQYF

d_gene: -
v_gene: TRBV6-5
abundance: -
j_gene: TRBJ1-2
CDR3nt: TGTGCCAGCAGTTACTCGGGGCCTGGTGGCTACACCTTC
CDR3aa: CASSYSGPGGYTF

d_gene: -
v_gene: TRBV28
abundance: once
j_gene: TRBJ2-5
CDR3nt: TGTGCCAGCAGCCTCAGGGGGAGGGCCCTCTCCGGAACCCAGTACTTC
CDR3aa: CASSLRGRALSGTQYF

d_gene: TRBD2
v_gene: TRBV5-1
abundance: many
j_gene: TRBJ2-1
CDR3nt: TGCGCCAGCAGCACGGGACTAGCGGGAGGGCCCAACAATGAGCAGTTCTTC
CDR3aa: CASSTGLAGGPNNEQFF

d_gene: -
v_gene: TRBV5-1
abundance: few
j_gene: TRBJ2-2
CDR3nt: TGCGCCAGCAGCTTGGAGCCAGCCTCTGCGAACACCGGGGAGCTGTTTTTT
CDR3aa: CASSLEPASANTGELFF

d_gene: TRBD1
v_gene: TRBV28
abundance: -
j_gene: TRBJ2-7
CDR3nt: TGTGCCAGCAGTTTAGCTGGGACAGCCAATTCCTACGAGCAGTACTTC
CDR3aa: CASSLAGTANSYEQYF

d_gene: -
v_gene: TRBV20-1
abundance: few
j_gene: TRBJ1-4
CDR3nt: TGCAGTGCTCCACAGGGAGCGAATGAAAAACTGTTTTTT
CDR3aa: CSAPQGANEKLFF

d_gene: -
v_gene: TRBV11-2
abundance: few
j_gene: TRBJ2-7
CDR3nt: TGTGCCAGCAGCCAGAGAGGCCAGACCGAGCAGTACTTC
CDR3aa: CASSQRGQTEQYF

d_gene: TRBD1
v_gene: TRBV15
abundance: few
j_gene: TRBJ1-2
CDR3nt: TGTGCCACCAGCAGAGATGCACAGGGGGCGTCTGGCTACACCTTC
CDR3aa: CATSRDAQGASGYTF

d_gene: TRBD2
v_gene: TRBV10-2
abundance: few
j_gene: TRBJ2-1
CDR3nt: TGCGCCAGCAGTGGATACGCGGGAGGGTGGGGTGAGCAGTTCTTC
CDR3aa: CASSGYAGGWGEQFF

d_gene: -
v_gene: TRBV29-1
abundance: few
j_gene: TRBJ2-2
CDR3nt: TGCAGCGTTGGAAGCGGAAACACCGGGGAGCTGTTTTTT
CDR3aa: CSVGSGNTGELFF

d_gene: -
v_gene: TRBV4-3
abundance: -
j_gene: TRBJ2-2
CDR3nt: TGCGCCAGCAGCCAAGATCTTGGAGGAGGGCGCAGCGGGGAGCTGTTTTTT
CDR3aa: CASSQDLGGGRSGELFF